One sample yielded the 20 T cell receptor beta chains listed below, sequenced in a study of cytomegalovirus exposure and HLA in healthy donors. It was with 60 Vbeta and 13 Jbeta primers that the PCR ran. Measured with immunoSEQ multiplex PCR; TCRdb has only the in-frame clones, and not every one. The sample yields 150,000 to 200,000 clones, 68% seen once. The sequencing input was PBMCs. These receptor sequences come from a woman aged 40 to 50 in good health and CMV-seropositive.

The gene calls are TRBV7-2 and TRBJ2-3; maybe TRBD2 (6 bases). V shed 4 bases and J shed 3 bases, with 20 bases lying between them. The germline V gene encodes CDR1 SGHTA and CDR2 FQGNSA. CDR3 length equals 17 residues. This CDR3 reads CASSSSLGGRVTDTQYF. The CDR3 DNA is TGTGCCAGCAGCTCCTCCCTCGGGGGACGAGTGACAGATACGCAGTATTTT.

The table lists this clone with a few counts. The chain employs TRBV28 and TRBJ1-2; 7 nucleotides match TRBD1. This CDR3 has 16 residues. Unmatched junction bases numbered 15, after V lost 7 bases and J lost 4 bases. Germline lookup yields CDR1 MDHEN and CDR2 SYDVKM. The CDR3 sequence: CASIDLSGDRVYGYTF. The DNA of the CDR3 is TGTGCCAGCATCGACCTCTCCGGAGACAGGGTCTATGGCTACACCTTC.

To note about this clone: The junction and the germline gene differ at one end; a read error may be behind it. The chain carries TRBV7-2 and TRBJ1-5; TRBD1 is a possible D gene (6 bases). Germline CDR1 is SGHTA and CDR2 is FQGNSA. CDR3 length equals 14 residues. The CDR3 sequence: CASSPRGRVQPQNF. The CDR3 DNA reads TGTGCCAGCAGCCCCAGGGGACGGGTTCAGCCCCAGAATTTT.

As concerns this clone: In the same sample, other DNA sequences code for this CDR3. The V and J genes are TRBV11-3 and TRBJ2-3, with a possible D match to TRBD2 (6 bases). Germline-derived CDR1 and CDR2 are SGHNT and YENEEA. V was shortened by 1 base and J by 4 bases, with 6 bases between the two germline ends. The length of the CDR3 is 13 residues. Written as DNA, the CDR3 is TGTGCCAGCAGCTTAGGCGGGGCAGATACGCAGTATTTT. Its protein is CASSLGGADTQYF.

On this clone itself: This same CDR3 is encoded by further DNA sequences in the sample. The CDR3 sequence is CASSLSGTQETQYF. The DNA of the CDR3 is TGTGCCAGCAGCTTAAGCGGGACTCAAGAGACCCAGTACTTC. V is TRBV7-3 and J is TRBJ2-5, with a tentative D call TRBD2 (6 bases). This CDR3 spans 14 amino acids. CDR1 and CDR2 from the germline V gene are SGHTA and FQGTGA. The V gene lost 1 base and the J gene lost 2 bases, with 8 bases spanning the gap.

The rearrangement joins TRBV9 to TRBJ2-3; D possibly corresponds to TRBD2 (6 bases). V lost 3 bases and J 3 bases, leaving 11 bases between the germline ends. The CDR3 totals 14 residues. Germline-derived CDR1 and CDR2 are SGDLS and YYNGEE. CDR3 in DNA: TGTGCCAGCAGCGATCCAGCGGGTACAGATACGCAGTATTTT. Translated: CASSDPAGTDTQYF.

This chain uses TRBV29-1 with TRBJ2-7; 8 bases are a match to TRBD2. The CDR3 covers 12 residues. V shed 2 bases, J shed 4 bases, and the junction held 1 base outside the gene matches. CDR1 is SQVTM and CDR2 is ANQGSEA in the germline V gene. This CDR3 reads CSVERGGYEQYF. CDR3 coding DNA: TGCAGCGTTGAACGGGGGGGATACGAGCAGTACTTC.

The chain carries TRBV19 and TRBJ2-6, with a weak D call TRBD1 (6 bases). Trimming left V 7 bases short and J 0 bases short, with 10 bases between. CDR1 is LNHDA, CDR2 SQIVND, per germline (reference sequence). CDR3 length equals 15 residues. The CDR3 nucleotides are TGTGCCAGTAATTCACAGGGCTCTGGGGCCAACGTCCTGACTTTC. This codes for CASNSQGSGANVLTF. The variable domain in full, completed from reference TRBV19 and TRBJ2-6, reads DGGITQSPKYLFRKEGQNVTLSCEQNLNHDAMYWYRQDPGQGLRLIYYSQIVNDFQKGDIAEGYSVSREKKESFPLTVTSAQKNPTAFYLCASNSQGSGANVLTFGAGSRLTVL.

The chain recombines TRBV7-6 with TRBJ2-1; 8 bases align to TRBD2. CDR3 size: 16 residues. Germline loops: CDR1 SGHVS, CDR2 FNYEAQ. Trimming took 4 bases from V and 4 from J; bases not matched to a gene: 9. In DNA, the CDR3 is TGTGCCAGCAGCTCCCGTCAGGCGGGGGGTTACAATGAGCAGTTCTTC. Residues: CASSSRQAGGYNEQFF.

CDR3 protein: CASWTEFSNQPQHF. CDR3 in DNA: TGTGCCAGTTGGACAGAATTTAGCAATCAGCCCCAGCATTTT. This chain joins TRBV6-1 and TRBJ1-5; a weak D match, TRBD1 (6 bases). The CDR3 runs to 14 residues. Trimming cost V 9 bases and J 0 bases, with 12 bases left between them. Per germline, CDR1 MNHNS and CDR2 SASEGT.

The chain combines TRBV9 with TRBJ2-3; tentative D call: TRBD2 (6 bases). CDR1 is SGDLS, CDR2 YYNGEE, per germline. V was pared by 4 bases and J by 0 bases, with 9 bases between. The CDR3 is 14 amino acids. Written as DNA, the CDR3 is TGTGCCAGCAGCCTTAGCGGCAGCACAGATACGCAGTATTTT. Translating gives CASSLSGSTDTQYF.

The V call is TRBV10-2, the J call TRBJ1-2; 7 bases agree with TRBD1. The length of the CDR3 is 14 residues. J gave up 3 bases and V 9 bases, and 10 bases lay outside the gene matches. Germline CDR1 WSHSY, CDR2 SAAADI. The CDR3 coding sequence is TGCGCCAGTATTTACCCCGGGACAGACTATGGCTACACCTTC. Amino acid sequence: CASIYPGTDYGYTF.

The J gene is TRBJ2-2, the V gene TRBV9; D may be TRBD2 (5 bases). The ends were cut back, 0 bases at V and 7 bases at J, with 22 bases in the middle. The CDR3 consists of 18 residues. Germline assignment: CDR1 SGDLS and CDR2 YYNGEE. In nucleotides, the CDR3 is TGTGCCAGCAGCGTAGGAGGTGACGGGGATCTCAAAAGCGGGGAGCTGTTTTTT. Residues: CASSVGGDGDLKSGELFF.

This clone showed up just once. This chain links TRBV10-3 with TRBJ2-3; the match to TRBD2 covers 11 bases. Germline V gene data show CDR1 as ENHRY and CDR2 as SYGVKD. CDR3 length equals 16 residues. After removal of 3 bases from V and 4 bases from J, the junction contained 6 bases not matched to a gene. The CDR3 DNA is TGTGCCATCAGTGACACTAGCGGGAGCGCCTCAGATACGCAGTATTTT. The encoded protein is CAISDTSGSASDTQYF.

V gene TRBV5-6 combines with J gene TRBJ2-6, with 7 nucleotides matching TRBD2. Per germline, CDR1 SGHDT and CDR2 YYEEEE. This CDR3 region has 18 residues. V lost 4 bases and J lost 0; bases outside the gene matches: 10. The CDR3 is CASSQVRGSTSGANVLTF. CDR3 DNA sequence: TGTGCCAGCAGCCAAGTGCGGGGGAGTACCTCTGGGGCCAACGTCCTGACTTTC.

The chain recombines TRBV18 with TRBJ2-3; 13 nucleotides match TRBD2. The J segment lost 4 bases and the V segment lost 5 bases, leaving 3 bases of the junction unmatched. Germline V lookup: CDR1 KGHSH, CDR2 LQKENI. The CDR3 extends over 15 amino acids. For the CDR3, the DNA is TGTGCCAGCTCAACTAGCGGGGGGGCCTCAGATACGCAGTATTTT. Translated, it gives CASSTSGGASDTQYF.

The rearrangement links TRBV5-1 to TRBJ2-2, with D possibly matching TRBD2 (6 bases). The V end was cut by 0 bases, the J end by 0 bases, with 12 bases between. The CDR3 covers 17 residues. Per germline, CDR1 SGHRS and CDR2 YFSETQ. Here the CDR3 reads CASSLEGGFANTGELFF. The CDR3 DNA reads TGCGCCAGCAGCTTGGAAGGAGGGTTCGCGAACACCGGGGAGCTGTTTTTT.

This clone is a singleton in its sample. This chain connects TRBV7-2 to TRBJ1-4; D is unclear. Deletions cut 5 bases from V and 0 bases from J, with 10 bases between. This CDR3 comprises 15 residues. The germline V gene has CDR1 SGHTA and CDR2 FQGNSA. CDR3 nucleotide sequence: TGTGCCAGCAGCCCTCCGGGTGCAACTAATGAAAAACTGTTTTTT. This encodes CASSPPGATNEKLFF.

Only one count was recorded for this clone. The CDR3 region has the DNA TGTGCCAGCAGTCCGCAGGGGGCGCCGGGTGGCTACACCTTC. Encoded protein: CASSPQGAPGGYTF. The V gene is TRBV2, the J gene TRBJ1-2; 8 bases are a match to TRBD1. Trimming took 5 bases from V and 7 from J; bases not matched to a gene: 9. Germline V CDR1 and CDR2: SNHLY, FYNNEI. The CDR3 has 14 residues. Full variable domain (rest looked up from reference TRBV2 and TRBJ1-2): EPEVTQTPSHQVTQMGQEVILRCVPISNHLYFYWYRQILGQKVEFLVSFYNNEISEKSEIFDDQFSVERPDGSNFTLKIRSTKLEDSAMYFCASSPQGAPGGYTFGSGTRLTVV.

The chain uses TRBV4-2 and TRBJ2-7, with TRBD2 matching over 9 bases. Per germline, CDR1 LGHNA and CDR2 YNFKEQ. Trimming removed 0 bases from V and 2 bases from J; junction bases left unmatched: 14. CDR3 length: 19 residues. The CDR3 protein is CASSQEVTKTSGIPYEQYF. CDR3 DNA sequence: TGTGCCAGCAGCCAAGAGGTTACGAAGACTAGCGGTATTCCCTACGAGCAGTACTTC.